These T cell receptor beta chains were read from a single sample in a study of blood T cell repertoires in COVID-19. Clones were read by immunoSEQ multiplex PCR, and TCRdb kept only the in-frame ones, dropping some. The table lists about 130,000 clones, almost 85% of them singletons. Sample: peripheral blood. These receptors were obtained from a human donor in a cohort sampled during active COVID-19. Both conserved end residues are trimmed from each CDR3. Size is omitted from some rows. Given values are once, few, many or a class for expanded clones.

v_call: TRBV5-5
j_call: TRBJ1-1
clone_size: -
cdr3_aa: ASRTGADTEAF

v_call: TRBV6-2/TRBV6-3
j_call: TRBJ1-2
clone_size: -
cdr3_aa: ASSYNPVGQPTGTNYGYT

v_call: TRBV28
j_call: TRBJ1-4
clone_size: once
cdr3_aa: ASSPAYEKLF

v_call: TRBV6-1
j_call: TRBJ2-3
clone_size: -
cdr3_aa: ASSEALLRGTDTQY

v_call: TRBV6-6
j_call: TRBJ1-1
clone_size: -
cdr3_aa: ASSYGTGGNTEAF

v_call: TRBV5-8
j_call: TRBJ1-6
clone_size: -
cdr3_aa: ASSREQNSPLH

v_call: TRBV7-6
j_call: TRBJ2-3
clone_size: once
cdr3_aa: ASSLGRSATDTQY

v_call: TRBV29-1
j_call: TRBJ2-7
clone_size: -
cdr3_aa: SVAGAYEQY

v_call: TRBV18
j_call: TRBJ1-4
clone_size: -
cdr3_aa: ASSAQGQGLEKLF

v_call: TRBV15
j_call: TRBJ2-7
clone_size: -
cdr3_aa: ATSRDPGVYEQY

v_call: TRBV7-9
j_call: TRBJ1-6
clone_size: -
cdr3_aa: ASSFPGGSSPLH

v_call: TRBV3-1/TRBV3-2
j_call: TRBJ2-7
clone_size: -
cdr3_aa: ASEGAGEQY

v_call: TRBV6-6
j_call: TRBJ1-1
clone_size: -
cdr3_aa: ASGGTEAF

v_call: TRBV11-1
j_call: TRBJ2-7
clone_size: -
cdr3_aa: ASKQAGEGYEQY

v_call: TRBV5-1
j_call: TRBJ2-3
clone_size: -
cdr3_aa: ASSSLTSGSVDTQY

v_call: TRBV3-1/TRBV3-2
j_call: TRBJ2-3
clone_size: -
cdr3_aa: ASSQDPLAGSDTQY

v_call: TRBV10-2
j_call: TRBJ1-5
clone_size: -
cdr3_aa: ASSESGGNQPQH

v_call: TRBV3-1/TRBV3-2
j_call: TRBJ2-2
clone_size: -
cdr3_aa: ASSQGRVGTGELF

v_call: TRBV7-9
j_call: TRBJ1-1
clone_size: -
cdr3_aa: ASSPGSRNTEAF

v_call: TRBV12-3/TRBV12-4
j_call: TRBJ1-2
clone_size: -
cdr3_aa: ASSPRGFYGYT

v_call: TRBV9
j_call: TRBJ2-7
clone_size: -
cdr3_aa: ASSADRYSYEQY

v_call: TRBV5-5
j_call: TRBJ1-1
clone_size: -
cdr3_aa: ASSRDRGLYGTEAF

v_call: TRBV5-1
j_call: TRBJ2-7
clone_size: -
cdr3_aa: ASSIGTSSYEQY

v_call: TRBV19
j_call: TRBJ1-1
clone_size: -
cdr3_aa: ASNSRGGSNTEAF

v_call: TRBV6-1
j_call: TRBJ1-1
clone_size: -
cdr3_aa: ASSEGNRITLPEAF

v_call: TRBV29-1
j_call: TRBJ2-5
clone_size: -
cdr3_aa: SATLAAGLETQY

v_call: TRBV19
j_call: TRBJ1-1
clone_size: -
cdr3_aa: ASSFGQVGTEAF

v_call: TRBV12-3/TRBV12-4
j_call: TRBJ2-7
clone_size: -
cdr3_aa: ASSSGSYEQY

v_call: TRBV6-2/TRBV6-3
j_call: TRBJ2-5
clone_size: -
cdr3_aa: ASSRPGLAQETQY

v_call: TRBV5-1
j_call: TRBJ2-3
clone_size: -
cdr3_aa: ASSLGPGTSVSDTQY

v_call: TRBV11-3
j_call: TRBJ2-3
clone_size: -
cdr3_aa: ASSSGLAGTDTQY

v_call: TRBV7-3
j_call: TRBJ1-1
clone_size: -
cdr3_aa: ASSLTPGENTEAF

v_call: TRBV6-5
j_call: TRBJ1-1
clone_size: -
cdr3_aa: ASQGYTEAF

v_call: TRBV5-6
j_call: TRBJ1-1
clone_size: -
cdr3_aa: ASSPAGRTANTEAF

v_call: TRBV5-1
j_call: TRBJ2-7
clone_size: -
cdr3_aa: ASSSLDEQY

v_call: TRBV18
j_call: TRBJ1-2
clone_size: -
cdr3_aa: ASSLDRGYGYT

v_call: TRBV19
j_call: TRBJ2-7
clone_size: once
cdr3_aa: ASSVTGAPKFEQY

v_call: TRBV5-4
j_call: TRBJ2-7
clone_size: -
cdr3_aa: ASSSPRGEQY

v_call: TRBV7-2
j_call: TRBJ1-6
clone_size: few
cdr3_aa: ASSLDLGRSQSPLH

v_call: TRBV7-8
j_call: TRBJ1-6
clone_size: few
cdr3_aa: ASSLPSGLYNSPLH

v_call: TRBV5-5
j_call: TRBJ2-7
clone_size: -
cdr3_aa: ASSQLPGQGGYEQY

v_call: TRBV3-1/TRBV3-2
j_call: TRBJ2-7
clone_size: -
cdr3_aa: ASSQGPYEQY

v_call: TRBV5-5
j_call: TRBJ2-7
clone_size: -
cdr3_aa: ASSLVTTYEQY

v_call: TRBV6-5
j_call: TRBJ1-4
clone_size: -
cdr3_aa: ASSITTQEKLF

v_call: TRBV11-3
j_call: TRBJ2-7
clone_size: -
cdr3_aa: ASSPSSGSYEQY

v_call: TRBV30
j_call: TRBJ1-4
clone_size: -
cdr3_aa: AWSSMGQGAAEKLF

v_call: TRBV27
j_call: TRBJ1-1
clone_size: few
cdr3_aa: ASSLSGGNTEAF

v_call: TRBV30
j_call: TRBJ1-6
clone_size: -
cdr3_aa: AWSLKGGLLNSPLH

v_call: TRBV10-2
j_call: TRBJ2-7
clone_size: -
cdr3_aa: ASERTRDEQY

v_call: TRBV7-3
j_call: TRBJ1-4
clone_size: -
cdr3_aa: ASSNGQLRREKLF

v_call: TRBV20-1
j_call: TRBJ2-7
clone_size: many
cdr3_aa: SASTGNGEQY

v_call: TRBV5-5
j_call: TRBJ2-6
clone_size: -
cdr3_aa: ASSSILGQAEGANVLT

v_call: TRBV2
j_call: TRBJ2-2
clone_size: -
cdr3_aa: ASSGDRGIGELF

v_call: TRBV5-1
j_call: TRBJ2-5
clone_size: -
cdr3_aa: ASSSAGGGEETQY